A selection of T cell receptor beta chains follows, all from one sample in a study of cytomegalovirus exposure and HLA in healthy donors. Produced via immunoSEQ multiplex PCR; TCRdb's table is partial and in-frame only. Among 150,000 to 250,000 clones, about 79% were seen once, and the ten largest hold roughly 0.098%. The specimen was PBMCs. The receptors come from a boy aged 2 to 9 in good health and CMV-seronegative. Both conserved end residues are part of each CDR3. Each record gives: J gene, D gene, V gene, clone size, CDR3 DNA, CDR3 protein. A D gene is named only where the DNA matches it firmly. Rows give clone size only sometimes, using once, few, many, or a class for an expanded clone.

>TRBJ1-1|NA|TRBV4-2|NA
TGTGCCAGCAGCCAAGGGAGGGTTGGCGACACTGAAGCTTTCTTT
CASSQGRVGDTEAFF
>TRBJ2-7|TRBD1|TRBV5-1|NA
TGCGCCAGCTCCCCCAGGGGGCGGCCTTTTCCTCCAGAACTGTACGAGCAGTACTTC
CASSPRGRPFPPELYEQYF
>TRBJ2-1|NA|TRBV9|NA
TGTGCCAGCAGCTCTTCCTTCGATGAGCAGTTCTTC
CASSSSFDEQFF
>TRBJ2-4|NA|TRBV19|NA
TGTGCCAGTAGTACCCGAGCTCTCCCCGGGAAAAACATTCAGTACTTC
CASSTRALPGKNIQYF
>TRBJ1-4|NA|TRBV7-9|NA
TGTGCCGGGGGGAAGGACATTGATGAAAAACTGTTTTTT
CAGGKDIDEKLFF
>TRBJ2-5|TRBD2|TRBV11-1|NA
TGTGCCAGCAGCTTAGAGACCGGGACTAGCGGGGGAGAGACCCAGTACTTC
CASSLETGTSGGETQYF
>TRBJ2-1|NA|TRBV5-1|once
TGCGCCAGCGTCCGGGACTTCTCCTACAATGAGCAGTTCTTC
CASVRDFSYNEQFF
>TRBJ1-3|NA|TRBV11-2|NA
TGTGCCAGCAGCTTAGATCATTCCGGAAACACCATATATTTT
CASSLDHSGNTIYF
>TRBJ2-4|NA|TRBV6-6|NA
TGTGCCAGCAGTTACGGCGGGGACGGTGAAAACATTCAGTACTTC
CASSYGGDGENIQYF
>TRBJ1-6|TRBD1|TRBV5-1|NA
TGCGCCAGCAGCTTAGGACAGGGGAATTCACCCCTCCACTTT
CASSLGQGNSPLHF
>TRBJ2-3|TRBD2|TRBV7-8|NA
TGTGCCAGCAGCTTACTTCCGCTAGCGGGGGCTAACACAGATACGCAGTATTTT
CASSLLPLAGANTDTQYF
>TRBJ1-1|TRBD1|TRBV18|NA
TGTGCCAGCTCACCCCAGACAGGGGGCCAAATCATGAACACTGAAGCTTTCTTT
CASSPQTGGQIMNTEAFF
>TRBJ2-1|NA|TRBV7-8|NA
TGTGCCAGCAGCAACGGGGCCTACAATGAGCAGTTCTTC
CASSNGAYNEQFF
>TRBJ2-1|NA|TRBV7-9|once
TGTGCCAGCAGCTTTGGGGGGGCTCCGCAGTTCTTC
CASSFGGAPQFF
>TRBJ1-6|NA|TRBV2|NA
TGTGCCAGCAGTCCACCCCCCTGGACAGAGAGCTCCTATAATTCACCCCTCCACTTT
CASSPPPWTESSYNSPLHF
>TRBJ2-3|TRBD2|TRBV7-2|NA
TGTGCCAGCAGCTTCGGGACTAGCGGGGGCACAGATACGCAGTATTTT
CASSFGTSGGTDTQYF